Listed below are T cell receptor beta chains from one sample, sequenced in a study of CD8 T cells in ankylosing spondylitis. MiXCR, run by TCRdb on the 5' RACE reads, gives a single entry per CDR3 protein. Counted here are some 200,000 distinct CDR3 sequences, roughly 12% occurring once; the ten biggest clones make up more than 15%. Sequenced: blood, either unsorted or a sorted T cell fraction (not recorded which). Receptor source: a male donor with ankylosing spondylitis or in good health (not recorded which). The CDR3 runs from the conserved cysteine through the conserved F or W. The order of the fields is V gene, clone size, D gene, CDR3 length, J gene, CDR3 protein, CDR3 DNA. D genes are given only for firm matches. The listing skips clone size in some rows; elsewhere it reads once, few, many or a size class.

V gene: TRBV15; clone size: few; D gene: TRBD2; CDR3 length: 16; J gene: TRBJ2-2; CDR3 protein: CATSHPPGTSIGELFF; CDR3 DNA: TGTGCCACCTCGCACCCCCCCGGGACTAGCATCGGGGAGCTGTTTTTT
V gene: TRBV20-1; clone size: -; D gene: -; CDR3 length: 11; J gene: TRBJ2-5; CDR3 protein: CSAQVQETQYF; CDR3 DNA: TGCAGTGCTCAAGTGCAAGAGACCCAGTACTTC
V gene: TRBV3-1; clone size: -; D gene: TRBD1; CDR3 length: 15; J gene: TRBJ2-1; CDR3 protein: CASSEQGSFYNEQFF; CDR3 DNA: TGTGCCAGCAGCGAACAGGGGTCTTTCTACAATGAGCAGTTCTTC
V gene: TRBV15; clone size: -; D gene: -; CDR3 length: 15; J gene: TRBJ2-3; CDR3 protein: CATSRDRATTDTQYF; CDR3 DNA: TGTGCCACCAGCAGAGATCGGGCGACCACAGATACGCAGTATTTT
V gene: TRBV19; clone size: -; D gene: TRBD2; CDR3 length: 15; J gene: TRBJ2-5; CDR3 protein: CASSGLAGAQETQYF; CDR3 DNA: TGTGCCAGTAGCGGACTAGCGGGGGCCCAAGAGACCCAGTACTTC
V gene: TRBV29-1; clone size: few; D gene: TRBD1; CDR3 length: 15; J gene: TRBJ1-2; CDR3 protein: CSVEDPGQGDYGYTF; CDR3 DNA: TGCAGCGTTGAAGACCCGGGACAGGGGGACTATGGCTACACCTTC
V gene: TRBV12-3/TRBV12-4; clone size: few; D gene: -; CDR3 length: 15; J gene: TRBJ2-1; CDR3 protein: CASSLGGPKYNEQFF; CDR3 DNA: TGTGCCAGCAGTTTAGGCGGGCCAAAGTACAATGAGCAGTTCTTC
V gene: TRBV6-1; clone size: -; D gene: TRBD1; CDR3 length: 15; J gene: TRBJ2-3; CDR3 protein: CASSRDRPRTDTQYF; CDR3 DNA: TGTGCCAGCAGCCGGGACAGGCCACGCACAGATACGCAGTATTTT
V gene: TRBV4-1; clone size: -; D gene: -; CDR3 length: 15; J gene: TRBJ2-5; CDR3 protein: CASSPSITRQETQYF; CDR3 DNA: TGCGCCAGCAGCCCTTCTATAACTAGACAAGAGACCCAGTACTTC
V gene: TRBV7-9; clone size: many; D gene: -; CDR3 length: 14; J gene: TRBJ2-3; CDR3 protein: CASSSGGNGDMQYF; CDR3 DNA: TGTGCCAGCAGCTCCGGGGGAAACGGGGATATGCAGTATTTT
V gene: TRBV28; clone size: few; D gene: TRBD1; CDR3 length: 16; J gene: TRBJ2-7; CDR3 protein: CASSLLGQGFGDEQYF; CDR3 DNA: TGTGCCAGCAGTTTACTGGGACAGGGTTTTGGCGACGAGCAGTACTTC
V gene: TRBV21-1; clone size: few; D gene: -; CDR3 length: 16; J gene: TRBJ2-2; CDR3 protein: CASSKAARGDTGELFF; CDR3 DNA: TGTGCCAGCAGCAAAGCCGCCAGGGGTGATACCGGGGAGCTGTTTTTT
V gene: TRBV6-4; clone size: few; D gene: TRBD2; CDR3 length: 15; J gene: TRBJ2-3; CDR3 protein: CASSGSGGTTDTQYF; CDR3 DNA: TGTGCCAGCAGTGGTAGCGGGGGGACCACAGATACGCAGTATTTT
V gene: TRBV20-1; clone size: -; D gene: TRBD2; CDR3 length: 15; J gene: TRBJ2-7; CDR3 protein: CSVAVLAGLLYEQYF; CDR3 DNA: TGCAGTGTGGCGGTTCTAGCGGGACTTCTCTACGAGCAGTACTTC